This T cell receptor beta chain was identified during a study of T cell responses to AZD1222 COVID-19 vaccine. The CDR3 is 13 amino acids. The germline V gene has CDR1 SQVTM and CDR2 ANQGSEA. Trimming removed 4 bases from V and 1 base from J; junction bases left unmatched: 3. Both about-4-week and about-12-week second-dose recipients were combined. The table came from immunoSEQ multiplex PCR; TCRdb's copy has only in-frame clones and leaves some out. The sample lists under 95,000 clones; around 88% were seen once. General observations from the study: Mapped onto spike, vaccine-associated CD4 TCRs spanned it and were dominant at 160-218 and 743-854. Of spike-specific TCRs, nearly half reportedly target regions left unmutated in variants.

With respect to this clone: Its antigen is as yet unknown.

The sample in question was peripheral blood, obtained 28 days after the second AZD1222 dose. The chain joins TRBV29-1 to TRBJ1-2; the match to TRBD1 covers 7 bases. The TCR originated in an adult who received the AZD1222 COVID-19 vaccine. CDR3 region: CSVGDRNNYGYTF. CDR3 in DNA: TGCAGCGTTGGGGACAGAAATAACTATGGCTACACCTTC.